The 27 T cell receptor beta chains below all came from one sample that was sequenced in a study of regulatory T cells in long-lasting Graves disease (TCRdb year 2021). To prepare the library, multiplex PCR was applied. Instrument used: Illumina HiSeq 4000. iRepertoire HTBI primers and Arm-PCR amplification of CDR3 regions were used to construct TCR beta libraries. In-frame beta chains were kept once TCRdb had trimmed the public reads at Q25 with fastp and called clones with MiXCR. Duplicate CDR3 protein sequences are folded into a single record with the most common DNA and genes. This sample has more than 450,000 distinct CDR3 sequences in its table, and 15% to 20% of those were observed once. Jointly, the top ten make up 12% of the sample. This sample's time point label indicates: newly diagnosed GD, antithyroid drugs for less than 3 months. RNA was extracted from PBMCs in TRIzol for both TCR sequencing and RNA sequencing.

Separately, the same data were catalogued under a study of T cells in Graves' hyperthyroidism and ophthalmopathy.

Sequences were derived from peripheral blood mononuclear cells (PBMCs), sampled at new diagnosis, from a patient treated with antithyroid drugs. These receptors all come from a middle-aged man with Graves disease. Donor details come from another sample of the same person, matched by shared clones.

This clonotype was recorded a few times. The rearrangement uses TRBV3-1 and TRBJ1-5; D unresolved. The length of the CDR3 is 15 residues. CDR1 LGHDT and CDR2 YNNKEL come from the germline V gene (reference sequence). Trimming took off 6 bases at V and 4 bases at J, with 16 bases between the two ends. CDR3 protein: CASSFSPVGNQPQHF. As DNA, the CDR3 is TGTGCCAGCAGTTTTTCACCCGTGGGGAATCAGCCCCAGCATTTT.

This clonotype appeared a few times. The rearrangement uses TRBV20-1 and TRBJ2-1, with D uncertain. CDR1 and CDR2 from the germline V gene are DFQATT and SNEGSKA (reference sequence). This CDR3 contains 14 residues. The germline V and J ends were trimmed by 6 bases and 0 bases, with 12 bases remaining between them. CDR3 amino acids: CSALSASSYNEQFF. CDR3 sequence (DNA): TGCAGTGCCCTTTCAGCGAGCTCCTACAATGAGCAGTTCTTC.

Notes on this clonotype: Being one base from a much bigger clone, this may be a read error. The genes are TRBV30 and TRBJ2-3, with 11 positions matching TRBD1. After removal of 2 bases from V and 6 bases from J, the junction contained 7 bases not matched to a gene. Per the germline V gene, CDR1 is GTSNPN and CDR2 is SVGIG (reference sequence). The length of the CDR3 is 15 residues. CDR3 sequence reads: CAWSHRTGGIDTQYF. The DNA for the CDR3 is TGTGCCTGGAGTCACAGGACAGGGGGCATCGATACGCAGTATTTT.

This clonotype showed up many times. The chain recombines TRBV12-3 or TRBV12-4 with TRBJ2-5; 7 nucleotides line up with TRBD1. V lost 5 bases to trimming and J lost 1 base; unmatched junction nucleotides: 4. CDR3 length equals 14 residues. The CDR3 loop reads CASSPQGFQETQYF. The CDR3 nucleotides read TGTGCCAGCAGTCCACAGGGGTTCCAAGAGACCCAGTACTTC.

This clonotype showed up just once. The CDR3 is CASSRPGRHTDTQYF. For the CDR3, the DNA is TGTGCCAGCAGCCGGCCGGGACGCCACACAGATACGCAGTATTTT. This rearrangement joins TRBV7-2 to TRBJ2-3; the D gene could be TRBD1 or TRBD2 (5 bases each). This CDR3 region has 15 residues. The germline V and J ends were trimmed by 5 bases and 2 bases, with 14 bases remaining between them. The germline CDR1 and CDR2 sequences are SGHTA and FQGNSA.

The chain carries TRBV19 and TRBJ1-5, with TRBD1 as a possible D gene (6 bases). CDR1 and CDR2 (germline): LNHDA, SQIVND (reference sequence). This CDR3 comprises 14 residues. Trimming took off 8 bases at V and 1 base at J, with 12 bases between the two ends. The CDR3 sequence is CASSTGISNQPQHF. The CDR3 nucleotides read TGTGCCAGTTCCACAGGGATAAGCAATCAGCCCCAGCATTTT.

This clonotype has ten or more counts. The V gene is TRBV7-6, the J gene TRBJ2-2; no clear D. This CDR3 has 16 amino acids. V lost 3 bases and J 0 bases, leaving 11 bases between the germline ends. The V gene's germline CDR1 is SGHVS and CDR2 FNYEAQ. Here the CDR3 reads CASSLEARANTGELFF. CDR3 coding DNA: TGTGCCAGCAGCTTGGAAGCTCGAGCGAACACCGGGGAGCTGTTTTTT.

In its sample, this clonotype was seen many times. V gene TRBV29-1 combines with J gene TRBJ2-5, with D perhaps matching TRBD2 (5 bases). This CDR3 is 13 amino acids long. Germline CDR1 is SQVTM and CDR2 is ANQGSEA. Trimming removed 2 bases at V and 4 bases at J, with 11 bases between. This CDR3 is CSVEPGSTETQYF. In DNA form, the CDR3 reads TGCAGCGTTGAACCGGGGTCAACAGAGACCCAGTACTTC.

The chain links TRBV20-1 to TRBJ1-6; 10 bases match TRBD1. CDR3 length: 16 amino acids. Germline lookup yields CDR1 DFQATT and CDR2 SNEGSKA (reference sequence). V was clipped by 6 bases and J by 5 bases; unmatched bases: 10. CDR3 in DNA: TGCAGTGCCCCCCCGGGACAGGGGCCTAATAATTCACCCCTCCACTTT. It specifies CSAPPGQGPNNSPLHF.

In its sample, this clonotype was seen many times. The chain has TRBV13 and TRBJ1-1; 9 bases align to TRBD1. This CDR3 comprises 16 residues. The V gene end was trimmed by 5 bases and the J gene end by 1 base; junction bases not matched to a gene: 8. Looked up from germline, CDR1 is PRHDT and CDR2 is FYEKMQ (reference sequence). The CDR3 spells CASSQRTGVWNTEAFF. CDR3 DNA sequence: TGTGCCAGCAGCCAAAGGACAGGGGTTTGGAACACTGAAGCTTTCTTT.

The rearrangement joins TRBV20-1 to TRBJ2-5; D ambiguous. CDR3 length equals 13 residues. The germline V gene has CDR1 DFQATT and CDR2 SNEGSKA (reference sequence). V lost 1 base and J 5 bases, leaving 11 bases between the germline ends. Here the CDR3 DNA reads TGCAGTGCTAGAGGGCTGGGCCGGGAGACCCAGTACTTC. Translating it yields CSARGLGRETQYF.

The chain has TRBV11-2 and TRBJ1-4; 7 bases map to TRBD1. This CDR3 is 15 amino acids long. V lost 4 bases to trimming and J lost 2 bases; unmatched junction nucleotides: 4. CDR1 SGHAT and CDR2 FQNNGV come from the germline V gene. CDR3 sequence: CASSSLQGTNEKLFF. CDR3 coding DNA: TGTGCCAGCAGCTCCCTACAGGGGACTAATGAAAAACTGTTTTTT.

This clonotype came up a few times. The J gene is TRBJ1-4, the V gene TRBV7-9; D is undetermined. CDR1 and CDR2 (germline): SEHNR, FQNEAQ (reference sequence). The CDR3 length is 12 residues. The V gene lost 4 bases and the J gene lost 6 bases, with 6 bases spanning the gap. This CDR3 reads CASSSRDEKLFF. The CDR3 nucleotides are TGTGCCAGCAGCTCCAGAGATGAAAAACTGTTTTTT.

There are a few counts of this clonotype. The chain couples TRBV10-1 to TRBJ1-1, with TRBD1 matching over 9 bases. V dropped 2 bases and J dropped 1; count of bases not matched to a gene: 11. This CDR3 is built from 18 residues. Germline values: CDR1 WNHNN, CDR2 SYGVQD (reference sequence). This CDR3 is CASSEVPVQGARNTEAFF. CDR3 in DNA: TGCGCCAGCAGTGAGGTCCCGGTACAGGGGGCCCGGAACACTGAAGCTTTCTTT.

This clonotype was counted many times. The chain joins TRBV2 to TRBJ2-2; possibly TRBD2 for D (5 bases). The germline V gene has CDR1 SNHLY and CDR2 FYNNEI. The CDR3 extends over 13 amino acids. V lost 7 bases to trimming and J lost 0 bases, with 6 bases between them. The CDR3 DNA sequence: TGTGCCAGCACCGGGGCGAACACCGGGGAGCTGTTTTTT. It translates to CASTGANTGELFF.

V gene TRBV15 combines with J gene TRBJ2-1; 8 bases are shared with TRBD1. The CDR3 totals 15 residues. The V segment lost 5 bases and the J segment 7 bases; nucleotides outside the gene matches: 10. Germline V CDR1 and CDR2: LNHNV, YYDKDF (reference sequence). As DNA, the CDR3 is TGTGCCACCAGCCCAATCGTGAGGACAGGGAATGAGCAGTTCTTC. It codes for CATSPIVRTGNEQFF. The full variable domain, with the rest looked up from reference TRBV15 and TRBJ2-1, is DAMVIQNPRYQVTQFGKPVTLSCSQTLNHNVMYWYQQKSSQAPKLLFHYYDKDFNNEADTPDNFQSRRPNTSFCFLDIRSPGLGDTAMYLCATSPIVRTGNEQFFGPGTRLTVL.

This clonotype was detected a few times. The genes are TRBV10-2 and TRBJ1-5; D is perhaps TRBD1 (5 bases). V was clipped by 3 bases and J by 7 bases, with 16 bases between them. This CDR3 spans 15 amino acids. Germline V CDR1 and CDR2: WSHSY, SAAADI. The CDR3: CASSDWGTYRQPQHF. For the CDR3, the DNA is TGCGCCAGCAGTGATTGGGGGACTTACAGGCAGCCCCAGCATTTT.

V and J are TRBV11-2 and TRBJ2-3; 7 positions agree with TRBD1. Germline V gives CDR1 SGHAT, CDR2 FQNNGV. V gave up 4 bases and J gave up 6 bases; unmatched junction bases: 10. CDR3 length equals 15 residues. CDR3 amino acids: CASSSRQGRSDTQYF. Here the CDR3 DNA reads TGTGCCAGCAGCTCCCGACAGGGTCGGTCGGATACGCAGTATTTT.

At least ten counts were recorded for this clonotype. This chain connects TRBV12-3 or TRBV12-4 to TRBJ2-5; D may match TRBD1 or TRBD2 (5 bases each). Trimming removed 7 bases at V and 9 bases at J, with 21 bases between. The CDR3 has 14 residues. The CDR3 DNA reads as TGTGCCAGCACCCCCCCGACGGGACCAGCGGCCCAGTACTTC. Translating gives CASTPPTGPAAQYF.

There are a few counts of this clonotype. V and J are TRBV7-2 and TRBJ1-4, with D possibly being TRBD1 (5 bases). The CDR3 loop spans 18 amino acids. With 0 bases removed from V and 5 bases from J, the gap between germline ends came to 19 bases. The germline CDR1 and CDR2 sequences are SGHTA and FQGNSA. In DNA form, the CDR3 reads TGTGCCAGCAGCTTAGCGAGGGCAGGGCCGTTGCTAAATGAAAAACTGTTTTTT. As protein: CASSLARAGPLLNEKLFF.

The chain combines TRBV30 with TRBJ1-6; TRBD1 aligns across 7 bases. Germline V lookup: CDR1 GTSNPN, CDR2 SVGIG (reference sequence). This CDR3 region has 14 residues. V dropped 6 bases and J dropped 7; count of bases not matched to a gene: 9. CDR3 protein: CACRKPGQNSPLHF. As DNA, the CDR3 is TGTGCCTGCAGAAAACCGGGACAGAATTCACCCCTCCACTTT.

This clonotype was recorded a few times. This rearrangement joins TRBV11-2 to TRBJ1-1, with D unresolved. Germline V gene sequence: CDR1 SGHAT, CDR2 FQNNGV. The CDR3 consists of 15 residues. V lost 5 bases and J 2 bases, leaving 15 bases between the germline ends. DNA for the CDR3: TGTGCCAGCAGCCAAGAACTGGGAATTAACACTGAAGCTTTCTTT. Amino acids: CASSQELGINTEAFF. Complete variable domain (other parts from reference TRBV11-2 and TRBJ1-1): EAGVAQSPRYKIIEKRQSVAFWCNPISGHATLYWYQQILGQGPKLLIQFQNNGVVDDSQLPKDRFSAERLKGVDSTLKIQPAKLEDSAVYLCASSQELGINTEAFFGQGTRLTVV.

Remarks on this clonotype: Possible read error: a much larger clone is one base away. The rearrangement joins TRBV2 to TRBJ2-5, with a tentative D call TRBD2 (6 bases). With 3 bases removed from V and 9 bases from J, the gap between germline ends came to 20 bases. The germline V gene has CDR1 SNHLY and CDR2 FYNNEI. The CDR3 is 15 amino acids. The CDR3 DNA sequence: TGTGCCAGCAGTGAGATGTGGGGTTCGGGGGAGTCCCAGTACTTC. Residues: CASSEMWGSGESQYF.

This clonotype has at least ten counts. The chain carries TRBV28 and TRBJ2-5; TRBD1 might be the D (5 bases). Germline lookup yields CDR1 MDHEN and CDR2 SYDVKM. Trimming pared 6 bases from V and 3 bases from J, leaving 11 bases between. The CDR3 contains 13 residues. The CDR3 region is CASSQGREETQYF. As DNA, the CDR3 is TGTGCCAGCAGCCAGGGCAGAGAAGAGACCCAGTACTTC.

Details on this clonotype: A read error may account for a junction end that differs from germline. The rearrangement links TRBV29-1 to TRBJ2-3; TRBD2 aligns across 9 bases. Germline lookup yields CDR1 SQVTM and CDR2 ANQGSEA. This CDR3 spans 15 amino acids. The CDR3 DNA reads TGCAGCGTTGAATTTAGCGGGAGTATCACAGATACGCAGTGTTTT. It translates to CSVEFSGSITDTQCF.

This clonotype was counted many times. The rearrangement links TRBV19 to TRBJ2-1, with a weak D call TRBD2 (7 bases). Germline-derived CDR1 and CDR2 are LNHDA and SQIVND (reference sequence). Trimming cost V 0 bases and J 9 bases, with 15 bases left between them. The CDR3 has 15 amino acids. This CDR3 is CASSIDRWEGGEQFF. CDR3 coding DNA: TGTGCCAGTAGTATAGATCGGTGGGAGGGGGGTGAGCAGTTCTTC.

In its sample, this clonotype was seen a few times. The chain employs TRBV24-1 and TRBJ1-4; TRBD1 might be the D (5 bases). From germline, CDR1 is KGHDR and CDR2 SFDVKD. The CDR3 length is 16 residues. Trimming cost V 3 bases and J 5 bases, with 15 bases left between them. The CDR3 DNA is TGTGCCACCAGTGATACCACCGGGACGGGGAATGAAAAACTGTTTTTT. Amino acids: CATSDTTGTGNEKLFF.